This TCR beta chain was documented in a study of T cell responses to AZD1222 COVID-19 vaccine. Study-level findings and limits: Females outnumbered males among donors, who were mostly white British; clonal diversity was possibly underestimated.

Here immunoSEQ multiplex PCR was the method, and the copy in TCRdb shows in-frame clones only, minus some. The sample consists of under 200,000 clones, approximately 90% of them appearing once. On this clone itself: The antigen remains unidentified.

V shed 2 bases and J 3 bases; nucleotides not matched to a gene: 8. Germline V gives CDR1 SGHTA, CDR2 FQGTGA. The CDR3 is 17 amino acids. The TCR originated in an adult who received the MenACWY meningococcal vaccine as a control. The V call is TRBV7-3, the J call TRBJ2-3; 10 bases align to TRBD2. Sequenced here: peripheral blood, sampled 28 days after the second dose of the MenACWY control vaccine. The CDR3: CASSLGQGLARTDTQYF. CDR3 coding DNA: TGTGCCAGCAGCTTAGGGCAGGGACTAGCGAGGACAGATACGCAGTATTTT.